This T cell receptor (beta chain) was captured in a study of monozygotic twins with inflammatory bowel disease. Study-level findings and limits: Repertoire similarity did not differ between concordant and discordant twins, perhaps due to limited power.

The CDR3 extends over 17 amino acids. With regard to this clonotype: As yet, its antigen is unknown.

The authors drew about 2.7 ml of blood from each donor. From whole blood, total RNA was isolated without any sorting of T cells. TCRdb re-called the 5' RACE reads and gives one entry per CDR3 protein, without DNA. With nearly 450,000 distinct CDR3 sequences in the sample, the ten largest clones hold 2% to 2.5%. V is TRBV21-1 and J is TRBJ2-7. TRBV21-1 is a documented pseudogene. This TCR was sampled from a human donor with ulcerative colitis or Crohn's disease, or a healthy co-twin of an affected twin (not recorded which). The sequenced sample consisted of blood. The CDR3 protein is CASSKIGIPGSSYEQYF.